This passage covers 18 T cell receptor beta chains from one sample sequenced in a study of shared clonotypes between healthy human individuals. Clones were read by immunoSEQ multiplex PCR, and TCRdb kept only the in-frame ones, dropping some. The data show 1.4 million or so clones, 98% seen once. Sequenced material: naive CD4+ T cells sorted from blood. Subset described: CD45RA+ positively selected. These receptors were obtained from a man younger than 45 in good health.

The CDR3 bases are TGTGCCAGCAGGGGAGTTGGGAACACTGAAGCTTTCTTT. This codes for CASRGVGNTEAFF. The chain recombines TRBV25-1 with TRBJ1-1; D not resolved. Trimming left V 6 bases short and J 1 base short, with 9 bases between. Per the germline V gene, CDR1 is MGHDK and CDR2 is SYGVNS. CDR3 size: 13 residues.

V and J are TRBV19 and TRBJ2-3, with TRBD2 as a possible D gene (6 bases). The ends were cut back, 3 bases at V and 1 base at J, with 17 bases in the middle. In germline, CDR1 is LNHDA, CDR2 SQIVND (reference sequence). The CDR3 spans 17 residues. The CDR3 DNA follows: TGTGCCAGTAGTATTATTTGGCGCGGGGCCCGCACAGATACGCAGTATTTT. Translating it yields CASSIIWRGARTDTQYF.

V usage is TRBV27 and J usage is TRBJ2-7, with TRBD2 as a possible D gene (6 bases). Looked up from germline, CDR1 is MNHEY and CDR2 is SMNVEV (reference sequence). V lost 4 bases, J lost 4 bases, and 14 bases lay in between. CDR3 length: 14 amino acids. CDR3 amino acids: CASSSLRGGYEQYF. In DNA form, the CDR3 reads TGTGCCAGCAGTTCTCTAAGGGGAGGATACGAGCAGTACTTC.

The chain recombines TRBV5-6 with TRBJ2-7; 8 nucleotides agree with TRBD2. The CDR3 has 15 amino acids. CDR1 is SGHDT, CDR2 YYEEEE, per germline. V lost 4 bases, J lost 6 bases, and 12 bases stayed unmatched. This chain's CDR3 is CASSGEAGVFSEQYF. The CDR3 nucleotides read TGTGCCAGCAGCGGGGAAGCGGGAGTGTTCTCCGAGCAGTACTTC.

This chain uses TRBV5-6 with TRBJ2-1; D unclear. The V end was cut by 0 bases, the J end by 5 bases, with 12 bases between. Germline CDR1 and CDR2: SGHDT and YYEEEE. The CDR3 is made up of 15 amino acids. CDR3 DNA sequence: TGTGCCAGCAGCTTGGTTCGGGCTAGGAACAATGAGCAGTTCTTC. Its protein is CASSLVRARNNEQFF.

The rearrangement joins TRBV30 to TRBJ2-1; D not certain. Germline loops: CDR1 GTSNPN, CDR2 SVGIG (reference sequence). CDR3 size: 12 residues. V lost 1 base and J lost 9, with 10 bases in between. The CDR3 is CAWSARSSEQFF. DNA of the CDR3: TGTGCCTGGAGTGCCAGGTCCTCTGAGCAGTTCTTC.

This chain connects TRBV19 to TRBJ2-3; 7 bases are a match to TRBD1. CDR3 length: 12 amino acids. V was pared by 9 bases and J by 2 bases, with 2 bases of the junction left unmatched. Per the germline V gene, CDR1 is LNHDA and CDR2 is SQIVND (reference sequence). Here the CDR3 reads CASGTVTDTQYF. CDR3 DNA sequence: TGTGCCAGCGGGACAGTCACAGATACGCAGTATTTT.

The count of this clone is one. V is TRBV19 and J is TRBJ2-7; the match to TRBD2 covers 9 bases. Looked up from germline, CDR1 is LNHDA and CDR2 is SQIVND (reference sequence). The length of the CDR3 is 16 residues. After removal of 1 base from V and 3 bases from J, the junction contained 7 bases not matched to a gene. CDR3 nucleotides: TGTGCCAGTAGTATAGGGTCTAGCGGGATCAACTACGAGCAGTACTTC. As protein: CASSIGSSGINYEQYF.

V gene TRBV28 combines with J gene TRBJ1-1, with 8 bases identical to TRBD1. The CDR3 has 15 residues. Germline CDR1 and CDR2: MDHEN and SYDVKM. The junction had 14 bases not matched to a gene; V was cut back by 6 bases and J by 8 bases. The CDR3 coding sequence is TGTGCCAGCAGCCCCGGAGGACAGGGAGCGGGCGAAGCTTTCTTT. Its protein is CASSPGGQGAGEAFF.

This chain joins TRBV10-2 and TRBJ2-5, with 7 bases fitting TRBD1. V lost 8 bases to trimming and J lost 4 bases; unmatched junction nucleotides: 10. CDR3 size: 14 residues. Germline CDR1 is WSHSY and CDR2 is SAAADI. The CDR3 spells CASSLKGTAETQYF. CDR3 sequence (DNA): TGCGCCAGCTCACTCAAAGGGACAGCAGAGACCCAGTACTTC.

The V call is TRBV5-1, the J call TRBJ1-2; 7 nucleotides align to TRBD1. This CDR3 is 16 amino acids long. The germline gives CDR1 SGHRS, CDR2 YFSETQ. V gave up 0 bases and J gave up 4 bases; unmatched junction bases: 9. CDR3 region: CASSLAIDRVGYGYTF. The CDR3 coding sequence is TGCGCCAGCAGCTTGGCAATCGACAGGGTAGGCTATGGCTACACCTTC.

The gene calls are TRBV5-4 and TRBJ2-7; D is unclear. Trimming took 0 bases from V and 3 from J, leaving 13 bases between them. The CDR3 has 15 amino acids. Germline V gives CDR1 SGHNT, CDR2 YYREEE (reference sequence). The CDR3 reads CASSLEPKLSYEQYF. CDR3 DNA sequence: TGTGCCAGCAGCTTGGAGCCGAAGTTAAGCTACGAGCAGTACTTC.

CDR3: CASSYLPLGYNEQFF. The CDR3 DNA reads as TGTGCCAGCAGTTACCTTCCACTAGGATACAATGAGCAGTTCTTC. This chain connects TRBV6-5 to TRBJ2-1, with D perhaps matching TRBD2 (5 bases). Germline loops: CDR1 MNHEY, CDR2 SVGAGI. V was clipped by 2 bases and J by 4 bases, with 12 bases between them. The CDR3 totals 15 residues.

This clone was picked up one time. The CDR3 DNA reads TGTGCCACCCTGGGGACAAACCTCTCTGGGGCCAACGTCCTGACTTTC. Protein sequence: CATLGTNLSGANVLTF. J is TRBJ2-6 and V is TRBV28; perhaps TRBD1 as D (6 bases). CDR1 is MDHEN and CDR2 is SYDVKM in the germline V gene. The CDR3 contains 16 residues. V lost 10 bases, J lost 0 bases, and 16 bases lay in between.

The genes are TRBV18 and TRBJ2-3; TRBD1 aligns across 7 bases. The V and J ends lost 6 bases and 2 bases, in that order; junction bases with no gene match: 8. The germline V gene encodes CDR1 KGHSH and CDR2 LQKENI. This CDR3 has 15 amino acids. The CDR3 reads CASSRRQGTTDTQYF. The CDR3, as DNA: TGTGCCAGCTCTCGTAGACAGGGAACCACAGATACGCAGTATTTT.

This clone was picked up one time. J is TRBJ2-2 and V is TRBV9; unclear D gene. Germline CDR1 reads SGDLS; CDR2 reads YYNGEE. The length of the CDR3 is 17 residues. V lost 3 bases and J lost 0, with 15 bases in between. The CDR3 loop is CASSGHRTKTNTGELFF. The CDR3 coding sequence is TGTGCCAGCAGCGGTCACAGAACAAAGACGAACACCGGGGAGCTGTTTTTT. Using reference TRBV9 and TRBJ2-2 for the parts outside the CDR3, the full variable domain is DSGVTQTPKHLITATGQRVTLRCSPRSGDLSVYWYQQSLDQGLQFLIQYYNGEERAKGNILERFSAQQFPDLHSELNLSSLELGDSALYFCASSGHRTKTNTGELFFGEGSRLTVL.

The CDR3 DNA reads TGTGCCAGCAGTCGGGGGGCCCCAGGGACCGGGGAGCTGTTTTTT. Translation gives CASSRGAPGTGELFF. The V and J genes are TRBV7-7 and TRBJ2-2, with TRBD2 as a possible D gene (7 bases). The CDR3 is 15 amino acids. The V gene's germline CDR1 is SSHAT and CDR2 FNYEAQ (reference sequence). The V end was cut by 6 bases, the J end by 5 bases, with 16 bases between.

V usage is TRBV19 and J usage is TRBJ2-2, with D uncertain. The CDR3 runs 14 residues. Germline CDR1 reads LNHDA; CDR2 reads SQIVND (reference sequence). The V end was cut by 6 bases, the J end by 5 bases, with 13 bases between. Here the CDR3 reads CASRLPGRTGELFF. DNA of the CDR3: TGTGCCAGTAGACTACCGGGCAGAACCGGGGAGCTGTTTTTT.